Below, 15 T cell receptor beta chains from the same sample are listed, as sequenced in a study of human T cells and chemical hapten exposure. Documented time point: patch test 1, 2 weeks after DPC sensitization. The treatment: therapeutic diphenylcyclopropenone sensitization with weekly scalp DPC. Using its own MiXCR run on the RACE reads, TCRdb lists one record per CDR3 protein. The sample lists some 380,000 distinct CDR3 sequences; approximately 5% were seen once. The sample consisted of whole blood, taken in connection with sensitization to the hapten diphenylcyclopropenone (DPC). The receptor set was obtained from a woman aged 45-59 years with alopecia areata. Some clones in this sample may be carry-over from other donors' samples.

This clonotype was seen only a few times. Written as DNA, the CDR3 is TGTGCCAGCAGTCCCCACCCGGGCTACGAGCAGTACTTC. This encodes CASSPHPGYEQYF. The chain joins TRBV27 to TRBJ2-7; no clear D gene. Trimming pared 5 bases from V and 3 bases from J, leaving 11 bases between. There are 13 residues in the CDR3. CDR1 is MNHEY and CDR2 is SMNVEV in the germline V gene (reference sequence).

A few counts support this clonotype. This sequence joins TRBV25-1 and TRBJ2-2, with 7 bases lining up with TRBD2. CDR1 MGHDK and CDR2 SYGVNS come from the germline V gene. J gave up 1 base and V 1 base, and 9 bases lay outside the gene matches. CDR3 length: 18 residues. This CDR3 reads CASSELGVAGMNTGELFF. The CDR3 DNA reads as TGTGCCAGCAGTGAATTAGGGGTAGCGGGCATGAACACCGGGGAGCTGTTTTTT.

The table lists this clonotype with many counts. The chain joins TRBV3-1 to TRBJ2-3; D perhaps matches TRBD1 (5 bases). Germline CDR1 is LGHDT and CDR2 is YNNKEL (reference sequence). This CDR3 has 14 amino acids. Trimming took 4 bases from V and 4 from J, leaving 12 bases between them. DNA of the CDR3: TGTGCCAGCAGCCCAGGTGGGGCGCCAGATACGCAGTATTTT. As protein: CASSPGGAPDTQYF.

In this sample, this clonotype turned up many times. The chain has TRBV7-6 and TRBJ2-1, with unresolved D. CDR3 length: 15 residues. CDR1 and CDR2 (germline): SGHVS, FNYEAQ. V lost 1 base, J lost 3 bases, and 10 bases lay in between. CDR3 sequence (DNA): TGTGCCAGCAGCTTAGACTCGGGCCACTACAATGAGCAGTTCTTC. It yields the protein CASSLDSGHYNEQFF. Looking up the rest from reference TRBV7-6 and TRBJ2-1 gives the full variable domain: GAGVSQSPRYKVTKRGQDVALRCDPISGHVSLYWYRQALGQGPEFLTYFNYEAQQDKSGLPNDRFSAERPEGSISTLTIQRTEQRDSAMYRCASSLDSGHYNEQFFGPGTRLTVL.

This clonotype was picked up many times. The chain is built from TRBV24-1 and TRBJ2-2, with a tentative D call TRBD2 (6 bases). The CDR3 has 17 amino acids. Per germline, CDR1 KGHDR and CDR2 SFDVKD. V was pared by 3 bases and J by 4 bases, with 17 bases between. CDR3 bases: TGTGCCACCAGTGATCTCGTCGGGGACGGGGGCACCGGGGAGCTGTTTTTT. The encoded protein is CATSDLVGDGGTGELFF.

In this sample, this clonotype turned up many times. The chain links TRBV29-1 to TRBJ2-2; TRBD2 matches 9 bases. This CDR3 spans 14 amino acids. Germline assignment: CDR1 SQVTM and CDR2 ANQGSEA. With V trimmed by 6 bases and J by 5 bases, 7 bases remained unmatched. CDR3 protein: CSVVAGVGTGELFF. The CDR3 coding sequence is TGCAGCGTAGTAGCGGGAGTCGGGACCGGGGAGCTGTTTTTT.

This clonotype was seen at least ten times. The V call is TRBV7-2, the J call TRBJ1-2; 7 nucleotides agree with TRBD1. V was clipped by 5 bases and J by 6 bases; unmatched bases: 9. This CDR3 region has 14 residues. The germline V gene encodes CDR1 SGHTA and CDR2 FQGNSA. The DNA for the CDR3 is TGTGCCAGCAGCCCCGCGGCAGGGGGAGATGGCTACACCTTC. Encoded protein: CASSPAAGGDGYTF.

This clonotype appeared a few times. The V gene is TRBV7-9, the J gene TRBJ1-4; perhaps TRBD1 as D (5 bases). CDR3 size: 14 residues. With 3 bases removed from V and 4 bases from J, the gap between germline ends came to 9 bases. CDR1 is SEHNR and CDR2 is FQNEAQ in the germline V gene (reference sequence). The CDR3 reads CASSFDSLNEKLFF. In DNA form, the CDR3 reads TGTGCCAGCAGCTTCGACAGCCTTAATGAAAAACTGTTTTTT.

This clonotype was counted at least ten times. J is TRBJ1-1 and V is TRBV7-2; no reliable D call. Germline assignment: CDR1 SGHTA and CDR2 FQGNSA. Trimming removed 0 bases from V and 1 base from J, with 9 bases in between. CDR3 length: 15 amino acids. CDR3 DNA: TGTGCCAGCAGCTTAGCGCGCCAGAGGAACACTGAAGCTTTCTTT. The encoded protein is CASSLARQRNTEAFF.

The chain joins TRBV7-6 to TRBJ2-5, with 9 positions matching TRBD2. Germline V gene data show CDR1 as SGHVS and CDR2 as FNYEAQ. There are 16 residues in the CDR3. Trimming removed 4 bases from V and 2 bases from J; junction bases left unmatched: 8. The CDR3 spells CASSSPASGTQETQYF. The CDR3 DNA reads TGTGCCAGCAGCTCCCCGGCTAGCGGGACTCAAGAGACCCAGTACTTC.

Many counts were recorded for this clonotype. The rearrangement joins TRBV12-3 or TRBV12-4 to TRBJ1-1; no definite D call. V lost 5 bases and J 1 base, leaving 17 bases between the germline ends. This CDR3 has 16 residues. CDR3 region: CASSPMAATPNTEAFF. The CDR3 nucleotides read TGTGCCAGCAGTCCAATGGCCGCAACACCGAACACTGAAGCTTTCTTT.

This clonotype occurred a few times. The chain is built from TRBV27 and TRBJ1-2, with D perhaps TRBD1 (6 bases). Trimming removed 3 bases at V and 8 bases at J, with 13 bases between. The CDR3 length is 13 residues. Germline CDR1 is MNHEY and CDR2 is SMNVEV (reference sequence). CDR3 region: CASSLGGAGGYTF. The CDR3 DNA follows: TGTGCCAGCAGTTTGGGGGGGGCGGGAGGCTACACCTTC.

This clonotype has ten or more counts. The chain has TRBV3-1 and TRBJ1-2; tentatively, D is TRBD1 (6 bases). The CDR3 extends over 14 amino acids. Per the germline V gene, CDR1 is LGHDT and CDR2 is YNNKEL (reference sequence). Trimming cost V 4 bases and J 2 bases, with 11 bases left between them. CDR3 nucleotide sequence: TGTGCCAGCAGCCCCCGGGACACCAACTATGGCTACACCTTC. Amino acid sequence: CASSPRDTNYGYTF. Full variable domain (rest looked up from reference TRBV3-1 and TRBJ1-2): DTAVSQTPKYLVTQMGNDKSIKCEQNLGHDTMYWYKQDSKKFLKIMFSYNNKELIINETVPNRFSPKSPDKAHLNLHINSLELGDSAVYFCASSPRDTNYGYTFGSGTRLTVV.

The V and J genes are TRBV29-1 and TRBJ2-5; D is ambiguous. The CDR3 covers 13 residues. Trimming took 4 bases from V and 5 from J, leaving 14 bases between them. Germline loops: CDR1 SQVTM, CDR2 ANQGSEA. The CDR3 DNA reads TGCAGCGTTGCGCGTTGGGCGAAGGAGACCCAGTACTTC. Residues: CSVARWAKETQYF.

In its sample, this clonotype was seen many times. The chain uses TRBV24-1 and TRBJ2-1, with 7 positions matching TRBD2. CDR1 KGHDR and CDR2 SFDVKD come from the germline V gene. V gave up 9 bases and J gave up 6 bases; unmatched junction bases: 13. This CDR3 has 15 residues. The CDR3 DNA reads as TGTGCCACCGCTAGTTCGCGGGAGATATTCAATGAGCAGTTCTTC. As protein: CATASSREIFNEQFF.